Listed below are T cell receptor beta chains from one sample, sequenced in a study of T cells in Graves' hyperthyroidism and ophthalmopathy. TCRdb redid the calling of the multiplex PCR reads with MiXCR, one entry per CDR3 protein. The data show around 600,000 distinct CDR3 sequences, over 12% seen once. What was sequenced was blood. Receptor source: a woman younger than 35 with Graves' ophthalmopathy. CDR3s include the opening cysteine and the closing phenylalanine or tryptophan. The order of the fields is D gene, J gene, V gene, clone size, CDR3 protein, CDR3 DNA. A D gene is named only where the DNA matches it firmly. Size tells how often a clone was seen (once, few, many) or the class of an expanded clone, and some rows leave it out.

>TRBD1|TRBJ1-2|TRBV7-2|many
CASSPSGISTRGGYTF
TGTGCCAGCAGCCCTTCGGGGATTTCTACCAGGGGGGGCTACACCTTC
>-|TRBJ2-7|TRBV7-9|few
CASSERGTPSYEQYF
TGTGCCAGCAGCGAGAGAGGGACCCCGAGTTACGAGCAGTACTTC
>-|TRBJ2-7|TRBV30|-
CAWRTKGLPYEQYF
TGTGCCTGGAGGACGAAGGGGCTGCCCTACGAGCAGTACTTC
>-|TRBJ2-3|TRBV11-3|many
CASSLIRGWSTDTQYF
TGTGCCAGCAGCCTGATAAGGGGGTGGAGCACAGATACGCAGTATTTT
>-|TRBJ1-1|TRBV19|-
CASSIGKNTEAFF
TGTGCCAGTAGTATTGGGAAGAACACTGAAGCTTTCTTT
>TRBD2|TRBJ2-7|TRBV7-2|few
CASSLTGTSGNKQYF
TGTGCCAGCAGCTTAACCGGGACTAGCGGGAACAAGCAGTACTTC
>-|TRBJ2-7|TRBV7-3|many
CASSDTGLHEQYF
TGTGCCAGCAGCGATACAGGGTTGCACGAGCAGTACTTC
>TRBD1|TRBJ2-7|TRBV7-2|many
CASSYRDRGPYEQYF
TGTGCCAGCAGCTACCGGGACAGGGGCCCCTACGAGCAGTACTTC
>TRBD2|TRBJ2-7|TRBV7-9|many
CASSTGGTSYEQYF
TGTGCCAGCAGCACCGGGGGGACCTCCTACGAGCAGTACTTC
>-|TRBJ2-7|TRBV7-6|-
CASTSPVGSLAGEQYF
TGTGCCAGCACCTCCCCCGTCGGGAGTCTCGCCGGCGAGCAGTACTTC
>TRBD2|TRBJ2-3|TRBV10-3|many
CAISGLGLAGSDTQYF
TGTGCCATCAGTGGGCTAGGACTAGCGGGCTCAGATACGCAGTATTTT
>-|TRBJ2-1|TRBV7-7|few
CASSLTANEQFF
TGTGCTAGCAGCTTAACGGCGAATGAGCAGTTCTTC
>-|TRBJ1-1|TRBV7-9|few
CASSPREGGEAFF
TGTGCCAGCAGCCCCCGTGAGGGGGGTGAAGCTTTCTTT
>-|TRBJ2-5|TRBV30|many
CAWSHSNGETQYF
TGTGCCTGGAGTCACTCAAATGGGGAGACCCAGTACTTC
>-|TRBJ2-1|TRBV7-2|many
CASSGTGYGGYNEQFF
TGTGCCAGCAGCGGAACAGGGTACGGGGGCTACAATGAGCAGTTCTTC
>TRBD2|TRBJ2-4|TRBV7-3|many
CASSPGGGAKNIQYF
TGTGCCAGCAGCCCAGGCGGGGGTGCCAAAAACATTCAGTACTTC
>TRBD2|TRBJ2-7|TRBV7-9|many
CASSLPAGGPSHEQYF
TGTGCCAGCAGCTTACCCGCGGGGGGCCCCTCGCACGAGCAGTACTTC
>TRBD1|TRBJ1-5|TRBV6-5|-
CASRYRTGGNQPQHF
TGTGCCAGCAGGTATCGGACAGGAGGCAATCAGCCCCAGCATTTT
>-|TRBJ2-7|TRBV4-3|-
CASSLGGGYRYEQYF
TGCGCCAGCAGCCTCGGGGGTGGGTACCGCTACGAGCAGTACTTC
>TRBD2|TRBJ2-1|TRBV2|many
CASRSSGSRYNEQFF
TGTGCCAGCAGATCGAGCGGGAGTCGCTACAATGAGCAGTTCTTC
>TRBD1|TRBJ2-5|TRBV10-3|many
CAISESDRGGQETQYF
TGTGCCATCAGTGAGTCGGACAGGGGGGGCCAAGAGACCCAGTACTTC
>TRBD1|TRBJ1-1|TRBV7-3|many
CASSLHNRDRNTEAFF
TGTGCCAGCAGCCTCCATAACCGGGACAGAAACACTGAAGCTTTCTTT
>-|TRBJ1-1|TRBV19|-
CASRGGRRGPEAFF
TGTGCCAGTAGGGGGGGACGCCGAGGTCCTGAAGCTTTCTTT
>-|TRBJ2-4|TRBV9|many
CASSVDGLEAAVIQYF
TGTGCCAGCAGCGTAGACGGGCTGGAAGCCGCTGTCATTCAGTACTTC
>-|TRBJ1-3|TRBV27|-
CASSRKAGNTIYF
TGTGCCAGCAGCCGCAAGGCGGGAAACACCATATATTTT
>TRBD2|TRBJ2-3|TRBV12-3/TRBV12-4|many
CASSEVLAFTDTQYF
TGTGCCAGCAGTGAAGTACTAGCGTTCACAGATACGCAGTATTTT
>TRBD2|TRBJ2-1|TRBV7-2|few
CASSTSPAGGNEQFF
TGTGCCAGCTCTACAAGCCCGGCGGGAGGGAATGAGCAGTTCTTC
>-|TRBJ1-2|TRBV5-8|many
CASSLILSYGYTF
TGTGCCAGCAGCTTGATTCTGTCCTATGGCTACACCTTC
>-|TRBJ2-2|TRBV9|few
CASSVAGGQGKLFF
TGTGCCAGCAGCGTAGCCGGGGGGCAGGGCAAACTGTTTTTT
>-|TRBJ1-4|TRBV20-1|few
CSASWGGKLFF
TGCAGTGCTAGTTGGGGGGGAAAACTGTTTTTT
>-|TRBJ2-1|TRBV5-1|-
CASSLEGGEYEQFF
TGCGCCAGCAGCTTGGAAGGTGGGGAGTATGAGCAGTTCTTC
>TRBD2|TRBJ2-5|TRBV11-2|-
CASSEGGTSGQETQYF
TGTGCCAGCAGTGAGGGGGGGACTAGCGGGCAAGAGACCCAGTACTTC
>-|TRBJ1-2|TRBV7-2|many
CASSLGRDGGGYGYTF
TGTGCCAGCAGCTTGGGAAGGGACGGCGGTGGCTATGGCTACACCTTC
>-|TRBJ1-1|TRBV7-9|many
CAISAQGKILNTEAFF
TGTGCTATTAGCGCGCAGGGAAAAATACTGAACACTGAAGCTTTCTTT
>TRBD1|TRBJ2-1|TRBV7-9|-
CASSHLGTGHNEQFF
TGTGCCAGCAGCCACCTAGGGACAGGACACAATGAGCAGTTCTTC
>-|TRBJ1-2|TRBV2|many
CASSDYNYGYTF
TGTGCCAGCAGTGATTACAACTATGGCTACACCTTC
>TRBD2|TRBJ2-3|TRBV9|few
CASSIGLAGGPTDTQYF
TGTGCCAGCAGCATCGGACTAGCGGGAGGGCCGACAGATACGCAGTATTTT